This TCR beta chain comes out of a study of identical twins. Findings of the study overall: Abundant beta clonotypes from cord blood bore fewer insertions; memory repertoires lacked this pattern.

TCRdb reprocessed the 5' RACE reads via MiXCR and lists one record per CDR3 protein. The sample has 600,000 to 700,000 distinct CDR3 sequences; 20% to 25% are singletons. Details on this clonotype: What it binds is not known.

The V gene lost 7 bases and the J gene lost 8 bases, with 25 bases spanning the gap. CDR3 length: 16 amino acids. The same sample was also used in a study of T cells expressing NK-cell markers. This second study notes: Sorted CD3+CD56+NKG2C+, CD3+CD56+NKG2C- and CD3+CD56-NKG2C+ T cells supplied TCR beta repertoires.

The source of this sequence is a woman aged 18 to 35 in good health. Sequenced: PBMCs. This chain joins TRBV12-3 or TRBV12-4 and TRBJ2-3, with D possibly TRBD2 on 7 matching bases. The CDR3 DNA reads TGTGCCAGCACCCTCCGGGGGGCGCTAGGAGGAGGTACGCAGTATTTT. Encoded protein: CASTLRGALGGGTQYF.